One and the same sample provided the 32 T cell receptor beta chains below, sequenced in a study of blood T cell repertoires in COVID-19 (dated by TCRdb to about 2020). The library relied on the immunoSEQ multiplex PCR assay. Drawn from immuneACCESS, this table holds only the in-frame rearrangements with V and J called that TCRdb kept. Clones are partly lost; checked studies trace under half to an unresolved V gene and leave the rest unexplained. In this sample the table shows 250,000 to 350,000 clones, approximately 90% of which occur a single time. Jointly, the top ten make up roughly an eighth of the sample. What was sequenced was peripheral blood. The receptors here all came from a woman aged 55 to 70 with acute or convalescent COVID-19.

The genes are TRBV9 and TRBJ2-5; 9 bases agree with TRBD1. In germline, CDR1 is SGDLS, CDR2 YYNGEE. V lost 4 bases and J lost 3; bases outside the gene matches: 1. The CDR3 extends over 13 amino acids. The CDR3 DNA follows: TGTGCCAGCAGCCGGGACAGGGAAGAGACCCAGTACTTC. Amino acids: CASSRDREETQYF.

This clone was detected only once. The genes are TRBV19 and TRBJ1-5, with D possibly matching TRBD1 (6 bases). V lost 5 bases to trimming and J lost 3 bases, with 11 bases between them. The germline V gene encodes CDR1 LNHDA and CDR2 SQIVND (reference sequence). The CDR3 consists of 14 residues. In DNA form, the CDR3 reads TGTGCCAGTAGTCGAGGGGGGGCCAATCAGCCCCAGCATTTT. Protein product: CASSRGGANQPQHF. Variable domain in full (rest from reference TRBV19 and TRBJ1-5): DGGITQSPKYLFRKEGQNVTLSCEQNLNHDAMYWYRQDPGQGLRLIYYSQIVNDFQKGDIAEGYSVSREKKESFPLTVTSAQKNPTAFYLCASSRGGANQPQHFGDGTRLSIL.

This clone occurred once. V is TRBV7-2 and J is TRBJ2-3; TRBD2 matches at 8 bases. The germline CDR1 and CDR2 sequences are SGHTA and FQGNSA. Trimming took 5 bases from V and 2 from J; bases not matched to a gene: 9. The CDR3 spans 16 residues. CDR3 protein: CASSLGRGGATDTQYF. CDR3 nucleotide sequence: TGTGCCAGCAGCCTCGGGAGGGGGGGGGCCACAGATACGCAGTATTTT.

The chain links TRBV6-2 or TRBV6-3 to TRBJ1-1; D not certain. V was clipped by 0 bases and J by 0 bases, with 14 bases between them. The germline gives CDR1 MNHEY, CDR2 SVGEGT. The CDR3 spans 17 residues. The CDR3 nucleotides read TGTGCCAGCAGTTACTCGAGGCCCCCTGACTTGAACACTGAAGCTTTCTTT. Translating gives CASSYSRPPDLNTEAFF.

V usage is TRBV30 and J usage is TRBJ1-4, with 9 bases aligning to TRBD1. Trimming took 4 bases from V and 2 from J; bases not matched to a gene: 2. The CDR3 consists of 14 residues. Germline-derived CDR1 and CDR2 are GTSNPN and SVGIG (reference sequence). The CDR3 here is CAWTDRGTNEKLFF. The CDR3 bases are TGTGCCTGGACGGACAGGGGTACTAATGAAAAACTGTTTTTT.

V is TRBV6-2 or TRBV6-3 and J is TRBJ2-2, with TRBD2 identical over 9 bases. J gave up 0 bases and V 2 bases, and 4 bases lay outside the gene matches. The length of the CDR3 is 17 residues. Germline-derived CDR1 and CDR2 are MNHEY and SVGEGT. For the CDR3, the DNA is TGTGCCAGCAGTTACGTTTTAGCGGGGGCGAACACCGGGGAGCTGTTTTTT. This gives the protein CASSYVLAGANTGELFF.

The chain has TRBV19 and TRBJ1-2; 8 bases match TRBD1. Per the germline V gene, CDR1 is LNHDA and CDR2 is SQIVND (reference sequence). This CDR3 is built from 14 residues. The ends lost 6 bases at V and 8 bases at J; junction bases unmatched: 11. CDR3 residues: CASSRQGNSQGYTF. Written as DNA, the CDR3 is TGTGCCAGTAGCAGACAGGGGAATTCTCAGGGCTACACCTTC.

The CDR3 DNA reads TGTGCCAGCAGCCTTGAGGGTGGGACTGAAGCTTTCTTT. As protein: CASSLEGGTEAFF. The chain employs TRBV12-3 or TRBV12-4 and TRBJ1-1; no clear D. V was clipped by 6 bases and J by 5 bases, with 13 bases between them. This CDR3 has 13 residues.

CDR3 DNA sequence: TGTGCCTGGAAATTCGGAGGGGTAACGAACTATGGCTACACCTTC. Translating gives CAWKFGGVTNYGYTF. This chain joins TRBV30 and TRBJ1-2, with D possibly TRBD1 on 5 matching bases. Between the trimmed V and J ends, which lost 4 bases and 2 bases, there was a span of 17 bases. CDR3 length: 15 residues. Germline CDR1 is GTSNPN and CDR2 is SVGIG (reference sequence).

The chain has TRBV7-8 and TRBJ2-2; maybe TRBD1 (5 bases). Germline assignment: CDR1 SGHVS and CDR2 FQNEAQ. CDR3 length: 17 residues. Trimming cost V 1 base and J 5 bases, with 17 bases left between them. This CDR3 reads CASSLEEWTPRTGELFF. In nucleotides, the CDR3 is TGTGCCAGCAGCTTAGAGGAGTGGACACCGAGGACCGGGGAGCTGTTTTTT.

As DNA, the CDR3 is TGTGCCAGCAGTTACCGGTTGCTAGCGGGAGGGAGGACAGATACGCAGTATTTT. It encodes CASSYRLLAGGRTDTQYF. The chain couples TRBV6-2 or TRBV6-3 to TRBJ2-3, with 12 positions matching TRBD2. The germline gives CDR1 MNHEY, CDR2 SVGEGT. This CDR3 has 18 amino acids. V shed 2 bases, J shed 3 bases, and the junction held 9 bases outside the gene matches.

This chain connects TRBV10-1 to TRBJ1-6, with a possible D match to TRBD1 (5 bases). In germline, CDR1 is WNHNN, CDR2 SYGVQD (reference sequence). The CDR3 has 16 amino acids. The V and J ends lost 1 base and 7 bases respectively, with 14 bases between them. The CDR3 DNA reads as TGCGCCAGCAGTGAGTTATGGACATTGGTAAATTCACCCCTCCACTTT. This codes for CASSELWTLVNSPLHF.

This chain uses TRBV27 with TRBJ2-7; D possibly corresponds to TRBD2 (6 bases). Per the germline V gene, CDR1 is MNHEY and CDR2 is SMNVEV (reference sequence). Trimming removed 6 bases at V and 0 bases at J, with 24 bases between. The CDR3 runs to 18 residues. This chain's CDR3 is CASSLAVHSGTASYEQYF. The CDR3 bases are TGTGCCAGCAGCTTAGCGGTCCATTCCGGGACTGCCTCCTACGAGCAGTACTTC.

This clone turned up a few times. This chain links TRBV27 with TRBJ1-5; D may be TRBD1 (6 bases). V was cut by 3 bases and J by 3 bases, with 15 bases left in between. Germline assignment: CDR1 MNHEY and CDR2 SMNVEV (reference sequence). The CDR3 totals 16 residues. CDR3: CASSFRTGGANQPQHF. CDR3 nucleotides: TGTGCCAGCAGTTTTAGGACGGGGGGGGCCAATCAGCCCCAGCATTTT.

This rearrangement joins TRBV25-1 to TRBJ1-4, with TRBD1 matching 7 bases. The CDR3 extends over 12 amino acids. Per the germline V gene, CDR1 is MGHDK and CDR2 is SYGVNS. The V and J ends lost 6 bases and 8 bases, in that order; junction bases with no gene match: 3. The CDR3 DNA reads TGTGCCAGCAGACAGGGGAACGAAAAACTGTTTTTT. This codes for CASRQGNEKLFF.

V usage is TRBV6-5 and J usage is TRBJ2-1, with TRBD2 matching 15 bases. The CDR3 is 15 residues long. Germline V gene lookup returns CDR1 MNHEY and CDR2 SVGAGI. V lost 5 bases to trimming and J lost 10 bases; unmatched junction nucleotides: 6. CDR3 nucleotides: TGTGCCAGCAGTACGGGACTAGCGGGAGGAGGGGAGCAGTTCTTC. Its translation: CASSTGLAGGGEQFF.

This sequence joins TRBV6-5 and TRBJ1-3, with a weak D call TRBD1 (5 bases). V was shortened by 0 bases and J by 9 bases, with 9 bases between the two germline ends. This CDR3 spans 13 amino acids. CDR1 MNHEY and CDR2 SVGAGI come from the germline V gene. CDR3 sequence reads: CASSYSNQGTIYF. DNA of the CDR3: TGTGCCAGCAGTTACTCGAACCAGGGCACCATATATTTT.

The chain links TRBV10-3 to TRBJ2-7; 7 bases fit TRBD2. Germline V CDR1 and CDR2: ENHRY, SYGVKD. V lost 6 bases, J lost 3 bases, and 11 bases stayed unmatched. This CDR3 comprises 15 residues. CDR3 bases: TGTGCCATCAGCGGAGCTGGGGCGGGGGTCTACGAGCAGTACTTC. Translated, it gives CAISGAGAGVYEQYF.

The chain couples TRBV9 to TRBJ2-3, with 8 positions matching TRBD2. Trimming took 5 bases from V and 2 from J; bases not matched to a gene: 10. Per the germline V gene, CDR1 is SGDLS and CDR2 is YYNGEE. The CDR3 contains 16 residues. CDR3 DNA: TGTGCCAGCAGTGGGGGGCCGGGACTAGTCACAGATACGCAGTATTTT. Translating it yields CASSGGPGLVTDTQYF.

The chain links TRBV5-1 to TRBJ1-2; 7 nucleotides agree with TRBD1. CDR3 size: 13 residues. V lost 5 bases, J lost 6 bases, and 7 bases stayed unmatched. Germline V gene sequence: CDR1 SGHRS, CDR2 YFSETQ. The CDR3 DNA is TGCGCCAGCAGTAACAGGGGAAGAGATGGCTACACCTTC. Its protein product is CASSNRGRDGYTF.

The chain joins TRBV28 to TRBJ1-2; 10 bases are shared with TRBD1. The V gene's germline CDR1 is MDHEN and CDR2 SYDVKM. V dropped 8 bases and J dropped 4; count of bases not matched to a gene: 13. The CDR3 sequence is 16 residues long. In nucleotides, the CDR3 is TGTGCCAGCCACTATCCGGGACAGGGGTTGGGCTATGGCTACACCTTC. Its translation: CASHYPGQGLGYGYTF.

The gene calls are TRBV6-5 and TRBJ1-4; TRBD1 agrees at 8 bases. Per the germline V gene, CDR1 is MNHEY and CDR2 is SVGAGI. The CDR3 sequence is 16 residues long. Trimming at V came to 4 bases and at J to 7 bases, leaving 11 bases not matched to a gene. The CDR3 nucleotides are TGTGCCAGCAGTTTGGGGGCCAGGGGGCGAGGTGAAAAACTGTTTTTT. This encodes CASSLGARGRGEKLFF.

The rearrangement joins TRBV9 to TRBJ2-1, with D maybe TRBD2 (6 bases). The V end was cut by 10 bases, the J end by 3 bases, with 11 bases between. Germline V gives CDR1 SGDLS, CDR2 YYNGEE. The CDR3 runs 12 residues. This CDR3 reads CAGGTNYNEQFF. CDR3 DNA: TGTGCCGGCGGGACGAACTACAATGAGCAGTTCTTC.

The V gene is TRBV7-9, the J gene TRBJ2-7; TRBD2 matches at 10 bases. The CDR3 runs 17 residues. The junction had 11 bases not matched to a gene; V was cut back by 5 bases and J by 1 base. Per the germline V gene, CDR1 is SEHNR and CDR2 is FQNEAQ (reference sequence). The DNA of the CDR3 is TGTGCCAGCAGCCCCAGCGGGAGGGCCATGGGATCCTACGAGCAGTACTTC. It codes for CASSPSGRAMGSYEQYF. Combining the CDR3 with reference TRBV7-9 and TRBJ2-7 gives the whole variable domain DTGVSQNPRHKITKRGQNVTFRCDPISEHNRLYWYRQTLGQGPEFLTYFQNEAQLEKSRLLSDRFSAERPKGSFSTLEIQRTEQGDSAMYLCASSPSGRAMGSYEQYFGPGTRLTVT.

The chain is built from TRBV5-1 and TRBJ2-3, with D possibly matching TRBD2 (6 bases). The V gene lost 0 bases and the J gene lost 0 bases, with 11 bases spanning the gap. The CDR3 extends over 16 amino acids. CDR1 and CDR2 (germline): SGHRS, YFSETQ. CDR3 protein: CASSLEGLPSTDTQYF. The CDR3 DNA follows: TGCGCCAGCAGCTTGGAGGGACTTCCTAGCACAGATACGCAGTATTTT.

The rearrangement joins TRBV7-2 to TRBJ2-2; the match to TRBD2 covers 8 bases. The CDR3 loop spans 14 amino acids. CDR1 is SGHTA, CDR2 FQGNSA, per germline. The V segment lost 2 bases and the J segment 13 bases; nucleotides outside the gene matches: 9. In DNA, the CDR3 is TGTGCCAGCAGCTTACCGACTAGCGTTGGGAGGCTGTTTTTT. Translating gives CASSLPTSVGRLFF.

As DNA, the CDR3 is TGTGCCAGCAGGCTACAGGGCGGGAGCTCTGGAAACACCATATATTTT. This translates into CASRLQGGSSGNTIYF. The rearrangement links TRBV3-1 (or the pseudogene TRBV3-2) to TRBJ1-3, with a tentative D call TRBD1 (6 bases). CDR1 and CDR2 from the germline V gene are LGHDT and YNNKEL (reference sequence). The CDR3 extends over 16 amino acids. The V end was cut by 6 bases, the J end by 0 bases, with 15 bases between.

The DNA for the CDR3 is TGTGCCAGCAGTTTCTCTCCTAGCTATGGCTACACCTTC. It encodes CASSFSPSYGYTF. V gene TRBV27 combines with J gene TRBJ1-2; unclear D gene. The CDR3 consists of 13 residues. Germline values: CDR1 MNHEY, CDR2 SMNVEV (reference sequence). Between the trimmed V and J ends, which lost 3 bases and 4 bases, there was a span of 9 bases.

V gene TRBV19 combines with J gene TRBJ2-5, with TRBD1 identical over 9 bases. This CDR3 spans 14 amino acids. J gave up 5 bases and V 2 bases, and 3 bases lay outside the gene matches. Germline V gene sequence: CDR1 LNHDA, CDR2 SQIVND (reference sequence). The CDR3 is CASSITGGGETQYF. CDR3 in DNA: TGTGCCAGTAGTATAACAGGGGGCGGGGAGACCCAGTACTTC.

The CDR3 loop reads CASSEGGTGGNEQYF. In DNA, the CDR3 is TGTGCCAGCAGTGAAGGGGGGACAGGGGGCAATGAGCAGTACTTC. This chain uses TRBV2 with TRBJ2-7; 12 bases are a match to TRBD1. The CDR3 consists of 15 residues. V dropped 1 base and J dropped 7; count of bases not matched to a gene: 5. The germline gives CDR1 SNHLY, CDR2 FYNNEI. The complete variable domain, with remaining parts taken from reference TRBV2 and TRBJ2-7, reads EPEVTQTPSHQVTQMGQEVILRCVPISNHLYFYWYRQILGQKVEFLVSFYNNEISEKSEIFDDQFSVERPDGSNFTLKIRSTKLEDSAMYFCASSEGGTGGNEQYFGPGTRLTVT.

The V gene is TRBV5-3, the J gene TRBJ1-1; D gene uncertain. TRBV5-3 is designated an ORF whose function remains uncertain. V was shortened by 4 bases and J by 8 bases, with 12 bases between the two germline ends. The CDR3 has 12 amino acids. Here the CDR3 reads CARSVGLREAFF. DNA of the CDR3: TGTGCCAGAAGCGTTGGACTCAGGGAAGCTTTCTTT.

This chain uses TRBV1 with TRBJ2-1; the D segment call TRBD2 is taken from the table without a DNA check. TRBV1 is a documented pseudogene. The CDR3 consists of 16 residues. CDR3 amino acids: CTSSHRTSGGENEQFF. Written as DNA, the CDR3 is TGCACCAGCAGCCACAGGACTAGCGGGGGGGAAAATGAGCAGTTCTTC.